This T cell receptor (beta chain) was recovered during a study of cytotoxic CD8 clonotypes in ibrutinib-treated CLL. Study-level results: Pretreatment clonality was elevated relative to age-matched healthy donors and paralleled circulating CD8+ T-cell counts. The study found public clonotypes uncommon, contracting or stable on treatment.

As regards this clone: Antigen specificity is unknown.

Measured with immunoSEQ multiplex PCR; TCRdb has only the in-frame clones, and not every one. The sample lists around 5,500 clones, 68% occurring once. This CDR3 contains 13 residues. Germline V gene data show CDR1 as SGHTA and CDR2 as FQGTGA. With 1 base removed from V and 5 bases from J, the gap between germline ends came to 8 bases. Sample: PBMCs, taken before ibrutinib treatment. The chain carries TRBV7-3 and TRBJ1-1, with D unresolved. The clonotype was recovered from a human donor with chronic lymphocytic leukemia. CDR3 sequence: CASSLNFGTEAFF. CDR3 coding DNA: TGTGCCAGCAGCTTAAACTTCGGGACTGAAGCTTTCTTT.